This T cell receptor beta chain was captured in a study of T-cell memory formation after mild COVID-19. With constant-segment primers, 5'RACE yielded cDNA libraries of TCR alpha and TCR beta that carried sample barcodes and UMIs. One entry per CDR3 protein, called by TCRdb with MiXCR from the 5' RACE reads. This table holds 560,000 or so distinct CDR3 sequences, around a sixth found once. Details on this clonotype: Its specificity is unknown.

Germline trimming cut 0 bases from V and 7 bases from J; bases unmatched to any gene: 5. Germline V gives CDR1 SEHNR, CDR2 FQNEAQ (reference sequence). The CDR3 is made up of 14 amino acids. Findings and caveats of the study: The study found balanced CD4/CD8 in clones contracting day 15 to 85 and a CD4+ lean in later expanders.

The genes are TRBV7-9 and TRBJ2-5; the match to TRBD1 covers 7 bases. The receptor was derived from an adult woman who had mild COVID-19 (a few samples of this study predate the infection). Cell type and time point are not known. Sequencing was performed on PBMCs or a T cell subset sorted from them (not recorded which). The DNA of the CDR3 is TGTGCCAGCAGCTTAGCGCTGCCAGGGGGGACCCAGTACTTC. Amino acid sequence: CASSLALPGGTQYF.